This TCR beta chain was sequenced during a study of blood T cell repertoires in COVID-19. Looking at the study overall: Spain, Italy and the United States supplied samples that represented acute and convalescent COVID-19. Sources were T cells, B-cell-depleted T cells, or PBMCs; the material itself was cDNA or gDNA.

In the authors' workflow: Amplifying reference gene primers gave estimates of nucleated cell counts. TCRdb's table, derived via immunoSEQ multiplex PCR, lists solely in-frame clones and lacks some. V and J calls and clone size are those listed in that table; D and trimming were worked out from the DNA. The table includes tens of thousands of clones, more than 80% detected once. V lost 0 bases and J lost 6, with 18 bases in between. The CDR3 runs to 16 residues. CDR1 is SGDLS, CDR2 YYNGEE, per germline. The source is a woman in her 70s with acute or convalescent COVID-19. The chain links TRBV9 to TRBJ2-5, with a possible D match to TRBD2 (6 bases). Source material: peripheral blood. This CDR3 is CASSVDVAEGWKTQYF. Here the CDR3 DNA reads TGTGCCAGCAGCGTAGATGTAGCGGAAGGCTGGAAGACCCAGTACTTC.